Below, 24 T cell receptor beta chains from the same sample are listed, as sequenced in a study of early T cells in non-severe SARS-CoV-2 infection. TCRdb processed the 5' RACE reads anew with MiXCR; each CDR3 protein has one entry. The data contain some 66,000 distinct CDR3 sequences, about 13% of them seen just once; the ten biggest clones take up approximately 5.2%. The material sequenced was whole blood. The receptors were gathered from an adult who was a healthcare worker with PCR-confirmed SARS-CoV-2 infection or an uninfected control (not recorded which).

This clonotype was seen a handful of times. The chain links TRBV12-3 or TRBV12-4 to TRBJ2-7, with D perhaps matching TRBD2 (5 bases). V was shortened by 6 bases and J by 7 bases, with 19 bases between the two germline ends. The CDR3 covers 14 residues. Written as DNA, the CDR3 is TGTGCCAGCAGCCGCCGGGGTTCCGCGAGGGAGCAGTACTTC. Encoded protein: CASSRRGSAREQYF.

This chain connects TRBV7-3 to TRBJ2-7, with D tentatively TRBD1 or TRBD2 (5 bases each). The V and J ends lost 10 bases and 6 bases respectively, with 10 bases between them. The CDR3 runs 10 residues. From germline, CDR1 is SGHTA and CDR2 FQGTGA. CDR3 DNA sequence: TGTGCCACCACAGGAGGCGAGCAGTACTTC. Translated, it gives CATTGGEQYF.

The sample holds many counts of this clonotype. This chain links TRBV9 with TRBJ1-1, with D hard to call. This CDR3 comprises 14 residues. The germline V gene has CDR1 SGDLS and CDR2 YYNGEE. V lost 3 bases and J lost 1, with 10 bases in between. For the CDR3, the DNA is TGTGCCAGCAGCGCAGACCCCAGGAACACTGAAGCTTTCTTT. Protein product: CASSADPRNTEAFF.

This chain connects TRBV9 to TRBJ2-6, with TRBD1 as a possible D gene (5 bases). There are 16 residues in the CDR3. CDR1 is SGDLS, CDR2 YYNGEE, per germline. Trimming pared 0 bases from V and 0 bases from J, leaving 7 bases between. The CDR3: CASSVVTGSGANVLTF. For the CDR3, the DNA is TGTGCCAGCAGCGTAGTAACAGGCTCTGGGGCCAACGTCCTGACTTTC.

In its sample, this clonotype was seen many times. The V and J genes are TRBV12-3 or TRBV12-4 and TRBJ2-7; D perhaps matches TRBD1 (6 bases). V was clipped by 0 bases and J by 4 bases, with 13 bases between them. The CDR3 spans 15 residues. CDR3 sequence reads: CASSLARQGPYEQYF. The CDR3 nucleotides read TGTGCCAGCAGTTTAGCGAGGCAGGGGCCGTACGAGCAGTACTTC.

This clonotype was seen a handful of times. The chain links TRBV12-3 or TRBV12-4 to TRBJ2-7; D is unclear. Trimming pared 1 base from V and 7 bases from J, leaving 11 bases between. CDR3 length: 13 residues. The CDR3 sequence is CASSLEATWEQYF. The CDR3 coding sequence is TGTGCCAGCAGTTTAGAGGCCACTTGGGAGCAGTACTTC.

This clonotype was observed a handful of times. The rearrangement joins TRBV9 to TRBJ2-1; 8 bases fit TRBD1. CDR1 is SGDLS, CDR2 YYNGEE, per germline. CDR3 length: 14 residues. V dropped 0 bases and J dropped 8; count of bases not matched to a gene: 4. CDR3 sequence reads: CASSVVDRAYEQFF. CDR3 nucleotides: TGTGCCAGCAGCGTAGTGGACAGGGCATATGAGCAGTTCTTC.

This clonotype was observed a handful of times. This sequence joins TRBV6-5 and TRBJ1-4; D uncertain. The CDR3 has 17 residues. Germline CDR1 MNHEY, CDR2 SVGAGI. Trimming shortened V by 0 bases and J by 5 bases, and 16 bases separated the two germline ends. The CDR3 loop reads CASSYSRISTGNEKLFF. The DNA of the CDR3 is TGTGCCAGCAGTTACTCGAGAATATCTACGGGAAATGAAAAACTGTTTTTT.

The chain joins TRBV25-1 to TRBJ2-5, with 7 bases aligning to TRBD1. The CDR3 runs to 15 residues. The V and J ends lost 2 bases and 6 bases, in that order; junction bases with no gene match: 9. Germline V gives CDR1 MGHDK, CDR2 SYGVNS. Here the CDR3 DNA reads TGTGCCAGCAGTGAAGGGGACAGAGGGTTGAAGACCCAGTACTTC. It translates to CASSEGDRGLKTQYF. The full variable domain, in which reference TRBV25-1 and TRBJ2-5 provide the parts outside the CDR3, is EADIYQTPRYLVIGTGKKITLECSQTMGHDKMYWYQQDPGMELHLIHYSYGVNSTEKGDLSSESTVSRIRTEHFPLTLESARPSHTSQYLCASSEGDRGLKTQYFGPGTRLLVL.

The CDR3, as DNA: TGTGCCAGCAGTCTCCAGCGGCAAGAGACCCAGTACTTC. Amino acid sequence: CASSLQRQETQYF. The chain combines TRBV12-3 or TRBV12-4 with TRBJ2-5; perhaps TRBD2 as D (5 bases). The germline V and J ends were trimmed by 5 bases and 2 bases, with 9 bases remaining between them. CDR3 length: 13 amino acids.

The chain recombines TRBV13 with TRBJ1-6; 9 bases agree with TRBD1. Germline-derived CDR1 and CDR2 are PRHDT and FYEKMQ (reference sequence). This CDR3 contains 14 residues. V was clipped by 5 bases and J by 9 bases; unmatched bases: 5. In DNA, the CDR3 is TGTGCCAGCAGCAGACAGGGGGAGGTTTCACCCCTCCACTTT. It specifies CASSRQGEVSPLHF.

This clonotype was counted a few times. The rearrangement links TRBV6-1 to TRBJ2-4, with D perhaps TRBD1 or TRBD2 (5 bases each). This CDR3 contains 16 residues. V was shortened by 6 bases and J by 7 bases, with 22 bases between the two germline ends. The germline gives CDR1 MNHNS, CDR2 SASEGT. Here the CDR3 DNA reads TGTGCCAGCAGGGGGACCGTCAGTTTTCTAGGGAACATTCAGTACTTC. Encoded protein: CASRGTVSFLGNIQYF.

The gene calls are TRBV7-2 and TRBJ2-1, with TRBD2 identical over 10 bases. Germline CDR1 reads SGHTA; CDR2 reads FQGNSA. This CDR3 is 16 amino acids long. J was trimmed by 4 bases and V by 5 bases; bases with no gene match: 8. The CDR3 sequence: CASSPLAGGVYNEQFF. In nucleotides, the CDR3 is TGTGCCAGCAGCCCTTTAGCGGGAGGCGTATACAATGAGCAGTTCTTC.

The genes are TRBV7-2 and TRBJ1-5; D is unclear. The CDR3 has 13 amino acids. V was pared by 6 bases and J by 5 bases, with 11 bases between. Germline V gene data show CDR1 as SGHTA and CDR2 as FQGNSA. The CDR3 is CASRSSPYQPQHF. The CDR3, as DNA: TGTGCCAGCAGAAGCAGTCCGTATCAGCCCCAGCATTTT. Full variable domain (remainder filled in from reference TRBV7-2 and TRBJ1-5): GAGVSQSPSNKVTEKGKDVELRCDPISGHTALYWYRQSLGQGLEFLIYFQGNSAPDKSGLPSDRFSAERTGGSVSTLTIQRTQQEDSAVYLCASRSSPYQPQHFGDGTRLSIL.

This clonotype was observed many times. The CDR3 region has the DNA TGTGCCAGCAGCCCCGGGACTAGCGGTAGCACCGGGGAGCTGTTTTTT. Its protein product is CASSPGTSGSTGELFF. The gene calls are TRBV5-4 and TRBJ2-2, with TRBD2 matching over 11 bases. Germline V gene lookup returns CDR1 SGHNT and CDR2 YYREEE (reference sequence). The J segment lost 4 bases and the V segment lost 4 bases, leaving 6 bases of the junction unmatched. CDR3 length equals 16 residues.

This clonotype was detected many times. The rearrangement links TRBV29-1 to TRBJ2-7, with 8 bases matching TRBD2. After removal of 4 bases from V and 6 bases from J, the junction contained 8 bases not matched to a gene. Germline V lookup: CDR1 SQVTM, CDR2 ANQGSEA. The CDR3 sequence is 13 residues long. CDR3: CSVAGLVSLEQYF. DNA for the CDR3: TGCAGCGTTGCGGGACTAGTTTCTCTCGAGCAGTACTTC.

This rearrangement joins TRBV20-1 to TRBJ2-5, with a possible D match to TRBD1 (6 bases). V lost 4 bases and J lost 1, with 10 bases in between. CDR3 length: 13 residues. Germline CDR1 is DFQATT and CDR2 is SNEGSKA (reference sequence). CDR3 sequence: CSATRQVQETQYF. As DNA, the CDR3 is TGCAGTGCTACCCGACAGGTCCAAGAGACCCAGTACTTC.

V gene TRBV5-1 combines with J gene TRBJ1-3; 7 bases agree with TRBD1. V trimming: 3 bases; J trimming: 0 bases; junction bases outside the gene matches: 3. The CDR3 is 15 residues long. The germline V gene encodes CDR1 SGHRS and CDR2 YFSETQ. CDR3 coding DNA: TGCGCCAGCAGCTCAGACAGGGTCTCTGGAAACACCATATATTTT. Encoded protein: CASSSDRVSGNTIYF.

The gene calls are TRBV20-1 and TRBJ2-5; tentatively, D is TRBD2 (6 bases). The CDR3 runs to 14 residues. Trimming cost V 6 bases and J 2 bases, with 16 bases left between them. Per germline, CDR1 DFQATT and CDR2 SNEGSKA (reference sequence). CDR3 DNA: TGCAGTGCCGAGGAGGCGGGACCTCAAGAGACCCAGTACTTC. Its protein product is CSAEEAGPQETQYF.

This chain joins TRBV12-3 or TRBV12-4 and TRBJ2-3; perhaps TRBD1 as D (6 bases). Trimming removed 5 bases at V and 4 bases at J, with 16 bases between. This CDR3 is built from 15 residues. The CDR3, as DNA: TGTGCCAGCAGTCTAACCACAGGGATGGCAGATACGCAGTATTTT. Its translation is CASSLTTGMADTQYF.

The gene calls are TRBV19 and TRBJ2-3; D unresolved. The CDR3 consists of 16 residues. Trimming stripped 3 bases from V and 5 bases from J, with 18 bases between. Germline CDR1 is LNHDA and CDR2 is SQIVND (reference sequence). CDR3 DNA: TGTGCCAGTAGTATTTCAGGTTATCGTTCGGGAGATACGCAGTATTTT. This sequence encodes CASSISGYRSGDTQYF. Full variable domain (outside the CDR3, taken from reference TRBV19 and TRBJ2-3): DGGITQSPKYLFRKEGQNVTLSCEQNLNHDAMYWYRQDPGQGLRLIYYSQIVNDFQKGDIAEGYSVSREKKESFPLTVTSAQKNPTAFYLCASSISGYRSGDTQYFGPGTRLTVL.

The rearrangement uses TRBV18 and TRBJ2-7; tentatively, D is TRBD1 (5 bases). CDR1 is KGHSH and CDR2 is LQKENI in the germline V gene. The CDR3 has 13 residues. Trimming took off 2 bases at V and 3 bases at J, with 8 bases between the two ends. In DNA, the CDR3 is TGTGCCAGCTCACCATCCAGGGACTACGAGCAGTACTTC. Translating it yields CASSPSRDYEQYF.

This clonotype was seen ten or more times. V usage is TRBV30 and J usage is TRBJ2-2, with D unresolved. Trimming left V 0 bases short and J 8 bases short, with 4 bases between. There are 11 residues in the CDR3. Looked up from germline, CDR1 is GTSNPN and CDR2 is SVGIG (reference sequence). The CDR3 coding sequence is TGTGCCTGGAGTGTGGTTGGGGAGCTGTTTTTT. It encodes CAWSVVGELFF.

The sample holds a few counts of this clonotype. The chain joins TRBV7-2 to TRBJ2-2, with 11 bases aligning to TRBD2. Per germline, CDR1 SGHTA and CDR2 FQGNSA. This CDR3 is 17 amino acids long. With 0 bases clipped from V and 3 bases from J, the junction kept 3 bases outside the gene matches. The CDR3 reads CASSLAGTSGYTGELFF. CDR3 nucleotide sequence: TGTGCCAGCAGCTTAGCCGGGACTAGCGGATACACCGGGGAGCTGTTTTTT.